A single sample gave rise to the 3 T cell receptor beta chains below, sequenced in a study of cytomegalovirus exposure and HLA in healthy donors (dated by TCRdb to about 2017). Libraries came from the immunoSEQ multiplex PCR assay. For the multiplex PCR, a mixture combining 60 forward primers for TCR Vbeta segments and 13 reverse primers for TCR Jbeta segments was used. TCRdb carries this immuneACCESS record with in-frame sequences only. Its versions omit some clonotypes, under half of them owing to an unresolved V gene in the studies checked, with the rest unexplained. The sample records about 150,000 clones, approximately 80% of which are singletons. Around 13% of the sample is in the top ten clones. Sequenced sample: PBMCs. The receptors stem from a man younger than 45 in good health and CMV-seropositive.

This clone was detected once. V and J are TRBV29-1 and TRBJ2-7, with D possibly matching TRBD1 (6 bases). Looked up from germline, CDR1 is SQVTM and CDR2 is ANQGSEA. The ends were cut back, 7 bases at V and 4 bases at J, with 17 bases in the middle. The CDR3 consists of 13 residues. CDR3 sequence (DNA): TGCAGCGGTACGGGACAAAGTCCATACGAGCAGTACTTC. This encodes CSGTGQSPYEQYF.

This chain uses TRBV28 with TRBJ1-4; TRBD1 matches 9 bases. The CDR3 is made up of 14 amino acids. The V gene end was trimmed by 6 bases and the J gene end by 8 bases; junction bases not matched to a gene: 7. The germline V gene encodes CDR1 MDHEN and CDR2 SYDVKM. For the CDR3, the DNA is TGTGCCAGCAGCCAGACAGGGGGTATGGAAAAACTGTTTTTT. Encoded protein: CASSQTGGMEKLFF.

The V call is TRBV9, the J call TRBJ1-4, with D unclear. Trimming shortened V by 3 bases and J by 8 bases, and 11 bases separated the two germline ends. Germline V gene sequence: CDR1 SGDLS, CDR2 YYNGEE. The CDR3 length is 13 residues. The CDR3 reads CASSEAAGEKLFF. CDR3 bases: TGTGCCAGCAGCGAGGCAGCGGGCGAAAAACTGTTTTTT.